What follows are 25 T cell receptor beta chains derived from one specimen sequenced in a study of T cell responses to AZD1222 COVID-19 vaccine. Using immunoSEQ multiplex PCR, the repertoire was profiled, and TCRdb retains in-frame clones only, with some absent. Found here are some 83,000 clones, roughly 90% of them singletons; the top ten hold around 5.5%. The sample was peripheral blood, taken 28 days after the second AZD1222 dose. The source is an adult who received the AZD1222 COVID-19 vaccine.

This sequence joins TRBV19 and TRBJ1-1; D is undetermined. The ends were cut back, 4 bases at V and 5 bases at J, with 11 bases in the middle. CDR3 length equals 13 residues. In germline, CDR1 is LNHDA, CDR2 SQIVND (reference sequence). In DNA, the CDR3 is TGTGCCAGTAGTACAGGTTCCCTTACTGAAGCTTTCTTT. Its protein is CASSTGSLTEAFF.

V usage is TRBV27 and J usage is TRBJ2-2; unclear D gene. V was clipped by 6 bases and J by 0 bases, with 8 bases between them. This CDR3 is 14 amino acids long. Germline-derived CDR1 and CDR2 are MNHEY and SMNVEV (reference sequence). The DNA of the CDR3 is TGTGCCAGCAGGACCCATTCGAACACCGGGGAGCTGTTTTTT. Its protein product is CASRTHSNTGELFF.

The gene calls are TRBV18 and TRBJ2-7, with 9 bases fitting TRBD1. The trim removed 3 bases at V and 2 bases at J, leaving 5 bases unmatched. This CDR3 spans 15 amino acids. CDR1 and CDR2 from the germline V gene are KGHSH and LQKENI. CDR3 amino acids: CASSPGQGRTYEQYF. The CDR3 DNA is TGTGCCAGCTCACCGGGACAGGGAAGGACCTACGAGCAGTACTTC.

V gene TRBV2 combines with J gene TRBJ2-7; 12 bases line up with TRBD2. Trimming removed 6 bases from V and 2 bases from J; junction bases left unmatched: 17. This CDR3 contains 19 residues. CDR1 SNHLY and CDR2 FYNNEI come from the germline V gene. The CDR3 bases are TGTGCCAGCAGATGGAGTCCTAGCGGGGGGGCCACCATCCCCTACGAGCAGTACTTC. Residues: CASRWSPSGGATIPYEQYF.

The rearrangement links TRBV6-1 to TRBJ2-6; D might be TRBD1 (5 bases). V lost 4 bases, J lost 0 bases, and 13 bases lay in between. The CDR3 is 17 residues long. CDR1 MNHNS and CDR2 SASEGT come from the germline V gene. CDR3 residues: CASSATGRISGANVLTF. The CDR3 DNA follows: TGTGCCAGCAGTGCTACAGGACGGATCTCTGGGGCCAACGTCCTGACTTTC.

This clone was seen only once. This chain joins TRBV7-3 and TRBJ1-1, with D unresolved. Germline CDR1 and CDR2: SGHTA and FQGTGA. The CDR3 extends over 13 amino acids. Trimming took 6 bases from V and 0 from J, leaving 8 bases between them. The CDR3 DNA sequence: TGTGCCAGCAGGAGGCAGGTGAACACTGAAGCTTTCTTT. Translation: CASRRQVNTEAFF.

The count of this clone is one. This CDR3 is CASSPKQAVHEQFF. Here the CDR3 DNA reads TGTGCCAGCTCACCAAAACAGGCGGTACATGAGCAGTTCTTC. J is TRBJ2-1 and V is TRBV18; weak D call: TRBD1 (5 bases). CDR3 length equals 14 residues. In germline, CDR1 is KGHSH, CDR2 LQKENI. Trimming took off 2 bases at V and 8 bases at J, with 13 bases between the two ends.

For the CDR3, the DNA is TGCGCCAGCAGCCAAGAGACACAGGGAAGGAGCTCCTACGAGCAGTACTTC. The encoded protein is CASSQETQGRSSYEQYF. The chain carries TRBV4-1 and TRBJ2-7; tentatively, D is TRBD1 (6 bases). CDR3 length: 17 amino acids. V was clipped by 0 bases and J by 0 bases, with 15 bases between them. CDR1 is MGHRA and CDR2 is YSYEKL in the germline V gene.

The CDR3 reads CAISDLSSGTGTYEQYF. CDR3 coding DNA: TGTGCCATCAGTGACCTGTCGTCCGGGACAGGGACCTACGAGCAGTACTTC. V usage is TRBV10-3 and J usage is TRBJ2-7; TRBD1 matches at 9 bases. Trimming cost V 3 bases and J 2 bases; bases outside gene matches: 11. Germline CDR1 is ENHRY and CDR2 is SYGVKD. This CDR3 has 17 residues.

The chain is built from TRBV9 and TRBJ1-1; a possible D gene is TRBD1 (5 bases). The CDR3 is 14 residues long. From germline, CDR1 is SGDLS and CDR2 YYNGEE. V was clipped by 7 bases and J by 0 bases, with 13 bases between them. The CDR3 DNA follows: TGTGCCAGCGCCTGGGGCGAGGTGAACACTGAAGCTTTCTTT. Amino acid sequence: CASAWGEVNTEAFF.

The chain carries TRBV9 and TRBJ2-6, with D perhaps TRBD1 (5 bases). CDR1 SGDLS and CDR2 YYNGEE come from the germline V gene. The V and J ends lost 4 bases and 0 bases respectively, with 17 bases between them. The CDR3 runs 18 residues. The CDR3 sequence is CASSSRQSPNSGANVLTF. CDR3 nucleotides: TGTGCCAGCAGCTCCCGACAGTCACCAAACTCTGGGGCCAACGTCCTGACTTTC.

This clone came up once. In DNA form, the CDR3 reads TGTGCCAGCAGTCTCTATCCAGTTGGGACTGTATATGGCTACACCTTC. Translation gives CASSLYPVGTVYGYTF. The chain carries TRBV28 and TRBJ1-2; tentative D call: TRBD1 (5 bases). The length of the CDR3 is 16 residues. Per the germline V gene, CDR1 is MDHEN and CDR2 is SYDVKM. The V gene lost 5 bases and the J gene lost 5 bases, with 21 bases spanning the gap.

The rearrangement links TRBV25-1 to TRBJ1-5, with D possibly matching TRBD1 (5 bases). V was trimmed by 7 bases and J by 1 base, leaving 14 bases between them. Germline assignment: CDR1 MGHDK and CDR2 SYGVNS. The CDR3 consists of 15 residues. The CDR3: CASIGWGFSNQPQHF. The DNA of the CDR3 is TGTGCCAGCATAGGGTGGGGGTTCAGCAATCAGCCCCAGCATTTT. Complete variable domain (other parts from reference TRBV25-1 and TRBJ1-5): EADIYQTPRYLVIGTGKKITLECSQTMGHDKMYWYQQDPGMELHLIHYSYGVNSTEKGDLSSESTVSRIRTEHFPLTLESARPSHTSQYLCASIGWGFSNQPQHFGDGTRLSIL.

The chain employs TRBV2 and TRBJ1-1; tentative D call: TRBD1 (5 bases). Per the germline V gene, CDR1 is SNHLY and CDR2 is FYNNEI. CDR3 length equals 15 residues. The ends were cut back, 7 bases at V and 3 bases at J, with 18 bases in the middle. The CDR3 nucleotides are TGTGCCAGCATCTCGGGCCCCGTGGGGGACACTGAAGCTTTCTTT. This codes for CASISGPVGDTEAFF.

The DNA of the CDR3 is TGTGCCAGCAGTCTGGGGTGGCAAGGGGAAAAACTGTTTTTT. Its translation is CASSLGWQGEKLFF. V usage is TRBV7-9 and J usage is TRBJ1-4; D remains unclear. The CDR3 has 14 amino acids. The V gene lost 6 bases and the J gene lost 8 bases, with 16 bases spanning the gap. Germline CDR1 SEHNR, CDR2 FQNEAQ (reference sequence).

Written as DNA, the CDR3 is TGTGCCAGCAGCCCTACCCTAGCGGGGGGGCTTTACGAGCAGTACTTC. The encoded protein is CASSPTLAGGLYEQYF. The chain is built from TRBV2 and TRBJ2-7; TRBD2 matches at 12 bases. CDR1 is SNHLY and CDR2 is FYNNEI in the germline V gene. The CDR3 sequence is 16 residues long. V shed 6 bases, J shed 4 bases, and the junction held 10 bases outside the gene matches.

This chain connects TRBV5-1 to TRBJ1-1; the D is unclear. V lost 0 bases and J 1 base, leaving 10 bases between the germline ends. Germline V CDR1 and CDR2: SGHRS, YFSETQ. The CDR3 consists of 15 residues. CDR3 loop: CASSLEISRNTEAFF. CDR3 nucleotides: TGCGCCAGCAGCTTGGAGATCTCCCGGAACACTGAAGCTTTCTTT.

The count of this clone is one. The V gene is TRBV5-6, the J gene TRBJ1-5, with D hard to call. Per germline, CDR1 SGHDT and CDR2 YYEEEE. CDR3 length: 15 amino acids. The V end lost 2 bases, the J end lost 0 bases, and 9 bases lay between the germline ends. CDR3 in DNA: TGTGCCAGCAGCTTCCGCTTTAATAGCAATCAGCCCCAGCATTTT. Encoded protein: CASSFRFNSNQPQHF.

The V call is TRBV10-2, the J call TRBJ1-1; TRBD1 aligns across 10 bases. J gave up 2 bases and V 6 bases, and 12 bases lay outside the gene matches. The CDR3 is 17 amino acids. CDR1 and CDR2 (germline): WSHSY, SAAADI. Here the CDR3 reads CASSMGQGPGTNTEAFF. CDR3 nucleotides: TGCGCCAGCAGCATGGGACAGGGGCCTGGTACAAACACTGAAGCTTTCTTT.

CDR3 residues: CASSLDRDSFNTIYF. In nucleotides, the CDR3 is TGTGCCAGCAGCTTAGACCGGGACAGTTTTAACACCATATATTTT. The J gene is TRBJ1-3, the V gene TRBV7-9, with 7 bases matching TRBD1. The CDR3 length is 15 residues. Germline CDR1 is SEHNR and CDR2 is FQNEAQ (reference sequence). Trimming removed 1 base from V and 7 bases from J; junction bases left unmatched: 7.

The J gene is TRBJ1-5, the V gene TRBV27; the D is unclear. The germline V and J ends were trimmed by 5 bases and 0 bases, with 14 bases remaining between them. CDR3 length equals 16 residues. Germline-derived CDR1 and CDR2 are MNHEY and SMNVEV (reference sequence). The CDR3 spells CASSPSAGYSNQPQHF. The CDR3 region has the DNA TGTGCCAGCAGTCCCTCTGCCGGGTATAGCAATCAGCCCCAGCATTTT.

This chain links TRBV9 with TRBJ1-2; possibly TRBD1 for D (5 bases). The CDR3 extends over 15 amino acids. V lost 4 bases to trimming and J lost 3 bases, with 16 bases between them. The V gene's germline CDR1 is SGDLS and CDR2 YYNGEE. CDR3 amino acids: CASSPETATHYGYTF. In DNA form, the CDR3 reads TGTGCCAGCAGCCCGGAGACAGCCACGCACTATGGCTACACCTTC.

The rearrangement uses TRBV7-3 and TRBJ1-2; D is uncertain. CDR3 length: 14 amino acids. CDR1 and CDR2 (germline): SGHTA, FQGTGA. The ends were cut back, 1 base at V and 2 bases at J, with 8 bases in the middle. CDR3 bases: TGTGCCAGCAGCTTAAACCCGGGGAACTATGGCTACACCTTC. Translation gives CASSLNPGNYGYTF.

Concerning this clone itself: Compared with germline, one end of the junction differs, possibly owing to a read error. V gene TRBV11-2 combines with J gene TRBJ1-4; 7 positions agree with TRBD1. Per the germline V gene, CDR1 is SGHAT and CDR2 is FQNNGV. The CDR3 has 15 amino acids. CDR3 sequence (DNA): TGTGCCAGCAGATTAGGGGGCATACCTAATGAAAAACTGTTTTTT. Amino acid sequence: CASRLGGIPNEKLFF.

V usage is TRBV19 and J usage is TRBJ2-5; tentative D call: TRBD2 (6 bases). V gave up 5 bases and J gave up 0 bases, with 13 bases separating them. The CDR3 spans 15 residues. Per germline, CDR1 LNHDA and CDR2 SQIVND (reference sequence). The CDR3 coding sequence is TGTGCCAGTAGTCCCGAGGGACTGGACCAAGAGACCCAGTACTTC. It is translated as CASSPEGLDQETQYF.